The 25 T cell receptor beta chains below were found in one sample sequenced in a study of Graves' ophthalmopathy and Graves' hyperthyroidism. Amplification targeted the TCR beta CDR3 regions, with RNA transcripts as the source material. The workflow started with a first-round RT-PCR run with HTBI primers and then moved on to a second-round multiplex PCR. TCRdb recomputed calls from the multiplex PCR reads with MiXCR, one row per CDR3 protein. The sample has a few hundred thousand distinct CDR3 sequences; under 40% are singletons. Sequenced: peripheral blood or thyroid tissue (not recorded which). These receptors were obtained from an adult man with Graves' hyperthyroidism.

The chain couples TRBV7-2 to TRBJ2-1; 7 bases are a match to TRBD2. J was trimmed by 8 bases and V by 1 base; bases with no gene match: 5. The length of the CDR3 is 14 residues. CDR1 SGHTA and CDR2 FQGNSA come from the germline V gene. The CDR3 protein is CASSLVGGSYEQFF. In DNA, the CDR3 is TGTGCCAGCAGCTTAGTGGGCGGGAGCTATGAGCAGTTCTTC.

The V call is TRBV4-1, the J call TRBJ2-3; D gene ambiguous. The CDR3 is made up of 12 amino acids. The ends were cut back, 1 base at V and 8 bases at J, with 7 bases in the middle. CDR1 is MGHRA and CDR2 is YSYEKL in the germline V gene. In DNA form, the CDR3 reads TGCGCCAGCAGCCAAGGCCTAACTACGCAGTATTTT. Translation: CASSQGLTTQYF.

The chain has TRBV5-1 and TRBJ1-4; 7 positions match TRBD1. The V segment lost 7 bases and the J segment 6 bases; nucleotides outside the gene matches: 9. The CDR3 totals 14 residues. Per the germline V gene, CDR1 is SGHRS and CDR2 is YFSETQ. The CDR3 sequence is CASGPDRPHEKLFF. The CDR3 DNA follows: TGCGCCAGCGGCCCGGACAGGCCACATGAAAAACTGTTTTTT. Looking up the rest from reference TRBV5-1 and TRBJ1-4 gives the full variable domain: KAGVTQTPRYLIKTRGQQVTLSCSPISGHRSVSWYQQTPGQGLQFLFEYFSETQRNKGNFPGRFSGRQFSNSRSEMNVSTLELGDSALYLCASGPDRPHEKLFFGSGTQLSVL.

This clonotype has ten or more counts. The chain uses TRBV24-1 and TRBJ2-7; a weak D match, TRBD1 (7 bases). Germline V gene sequence: CDR1 KGHDR, CDR2 SFDVKD. The CDR3 runs 16 residues. The V and J ends lost 9 bases and 0 bases respectively, with 20 bases between them. CDR3 protein: CATSPSGRGDSYEQYF. The CDR3 nucleotides read TGTGCCACCTCCCCATCTGGCAGGGGGGACTCCTACGAGCAGTACTTC.

The table lists this clonotype with many counts. The genes are TRBV3-1 and TRBJ2-7; D may be TRBD2 (6 bases). There are 15 residues in the CDR3. The germline CDR1 and CDR2 sequences are LGHDT and YNNKEL (reference sequence). Trimming pared 0 bases from V and 3 bases from J, leaving 12 bases between. CDR3 protein: CASSQDRGGRYEQYF. The CDR3 DNA sequence: TGTGCCAGCAGCCAAGATCGGGGAGGTCGCTACGAGCAGTACTTC.

The sample holds many counts of this clonotype. This chain joins TRBV2 and TRBJ2-6; D gene uncertain. The V gene's germline CDR1 is SNHLY and CDR2 FYNNEI. CDR3 length: 15 residues. Trimming removed 5 bases at V and 0 bases at J, with 8 bases between. The CDR3 sequence is CASSKHYSGANVLTF. CDR3 nucleotides: TGTGCCAGCAGTAAACACTACTCTGGGGCCAACGTCCTGACTTTC. The whole variable domain, remainder taken from reference TRBV2 and TRBJ2-6, is EPEVTQTPSHQVTQMGQEVILRCVPISNHLYFYWYRQILGQKVEFLVSFYNNEISEKSEIFDDQFSVERPDGSNFTLKIRSTKLEDSAMYFCASSKHYSGANVLTFGAGSRLTVL.

The sample holds many counts of this clonotype. The V call is TRBV29-1, the J call TRBJ1-5; 9 nucleotides agree with TRBD1. CDR1 is SQVTM and CDR2 is ANQGSEA in the germline V gene. V was pared by 6 bases and J by 3 bases, with 6 bases of the junction left unmatched. The CDR3 sequence is 14 residues long. The CDR3 loop is CSVADRGNNQPQHF. The CDR3 DNA follows: TGCAGCGTCGCGGACAGGGGCAACAATCAGCCCCAGCATTTT.

This clonotype has a count of ten or more. The chain links TRBV7-9 to TRBJ2-5; 9 bases match TRBD1. The ends lost 5 bases at V and 5 bases at J; junction bases unmatched: 18. Germline V gene data show CDR1 as SEHNR and CDR2 as FQNEAQ (reference sequence). CDR3 length: 18 amino acids. This CDR3 reads CASSLSSDRGGSRETQYF. CDR3 in DNA: TGTGCCAGCAGCCTCAGCTCGGACAGGGGTGGTTCTCGGGAGACCCAGTACTTC.

This clonotype came up a few times. The rearrangement uses TRBV11-2 and TRBJ2-3, with D maybe TRBD1 (5 bases). V lost 2 bases to trimming and J lost 0 bases, with 9 bases between them. The CDR3 is 15 residues long. Germline CDR1 SGHAT, CDR2 FQNNGV. The CDR3 spells CASSLRGFSTDTQYF. The CDR3 DNA reads TGTGCCAGCAGCTTAAGGGGTTTTAGCACAGATACGCAGTATTTT.

This clonotype was observed a handful of times. CDR3 region: CASSQEGVGGDFF. As DNA, the CDR3 is TGCGCCAGCAGCCAAGAAGGGGTCGGGGGAGATTTCTTT. This chain connects TRBV4-1 to TRBJ1-1, with D possibly TRBD1 on 5 matching bases. CDR1 and CDR2 (germline): MGHRA, YSYEKL. Trimming pared 0 bases from V and 13 bases from J, leaving 15 bases between. This CDR3 contains 13 residues.

This clonotype has at least ten counts. The V and J genes are TRBV5-1 and TRBJ2-7; TRBD1 matches 8 bases. J gave up 4 bases and V 2 bases, and 5 bases lay outside the gene matches. This CDR3 contains 14 residues. Germline V gene sequence: CDR1 SGHRS, CDR2 YFSETQ. CDR3 in amino acids: CASSFWTGMYEQYF. CDR3 bases: TGCGCCAGCAGCTTCTGGACAGGGATGTACGAGCAGTACTTC.

Ten or more counts support this clonotype. The chain joins TRBV7-2 to TRBJ2-5, with 7 bases identical to TRBD2. The CDR3 loop spans 14 amino acids. CDR1 is SGHTA, CDR2 FQGNSA, per germline. The trim removed 3 bases at V and 2 bases at J, leaving 3 bases unmatched. The CDR3 spells CASSFYGRQETQYF. The CDR3 DNA is TGTGCCAGCAGCTTTTACGGGAGGCAAGAGACCCAGTACTTC.

Many counts were recorded for this clonotype. J is TRBJ1-2 and V is TRBV10-3; the D is unclear. CDR1 is ENHRY, CDR2 SYGVKD, per germline. This CDR3 has 12 amino acids. V lost 6 bases and J lost 7, with 12 bases in between. The CDR3 sequence is CAISGPSGGYTF. As DNA, the CDR3 is TGTGCCATCAGCGGACCTTCGGGTGGCTACACCTTC.

This clonotype occurred many times. The CDR3, as DNA: TGTGCCAGCAGCGTAGGTGGGACATTAAAAGAGACCCAGTACTTC. Residues: CASSVGGTLKETQYF. V usage is TRBV9 and J usage is TRBJ2-5; possibly TRBD1 for D (6 bases). V lost 0 bases to trimming and J lost 3 bases, with 12 bases between them. The CDR3 spans 15 residues. Germline loops: CDR1 SGDLS, CDR2 YYNGEE.

The CDR3 DNA is TGCAGCAGTCTAGGTAATACCTACGAGCAGTACTTC. Translation: CSSLGNTYEQYF. This chain links TRBV29-1 with TRBJ2-7; D call uncertain. CDR3 length equals 12 residues. Trimming left V 8 bases short and J 2 bases short, with 13 bases between. The germline V gene encodes CDR1 SQVTM and CDR2 ANQGSEA.

A note on this clonotype: At one end the junction does not follow the germline gene, possibly because of a read error. J is TRBJ1-2 and V is TRBV5-4; D might be TRBD1 (5 bases). CDR3 length: 17 amino acids. Germline V gives CDR1 SGHNT, CDR2 YYREEE (reference sequence). The CDR3 region is CASSPQGAGSANYGHTF. CDR3 DNA: TGTGCCAGCAGTCCCCAAGGCGCAGGGAGTGCTAACTATGGCCACACCTTC.

In its sample, this clonotype was seen once. The rearrangement joins TRBV29-1 to TRBJ1-2; D is unresolved. Germline CDR1 SQVTM, CDR2 ANQGSEA. There are 13 residues in the CDR3. Trimming cost V 2 bases and J 7 bases, with 14 bases left between them. CDR3 sequence (DNA): TGCAGCGTTGAACCGAGCGGGATTGGTGGCTACACCTTC. It specifies CSVEPSGIGGYTF.

V and J are TRBV24-1 and TRBJ2-5; 10 bases agree with TRBD1. The CDR3 extends over 15 amino acids. V shed 2 bases and J 4 bases; nucleotides not matched to a gene: 3. The germline CDR1 and CDR2 sequences are KGHDR and SFDVKD. The CDR3 loop reads CATSDSGTGAETQYF. The CDR3 nucleotides are TGTGCCACCAGTGATTCCGGGACAGGGGCAGAGACCCAGTACTTC.

This clonotype was seen more than once but under ten times. The chain carries TRBV7-8 and TRBJ2-7, with no clear D. The J call could be wrong; TRBJ2-1 is a better fit for the DNA end. This CDR3 spans 12 amino acids. Germline V gene lookup returns CDR1 SGHVS and CDR2 FQNEAQ. The CDR3 region has the DNA TGTGCCAGCAGCTTAGGGGTCATAGAGCAGTTCTTC. This codes for CASSLGVIEQFF.

This clonotype was found a few times. The chain combines TRBV7-2 with TRBJ2-3; TRBD2 matches at 8 bases. V was pared by 3 bases and J by 4 bases, with 3 bases of the junction left unmatched. CDR1 and CDR2 from the germline V gene are SGHTA and FQGNSA. The CDR3 contains 14 residues. CDR3 nucleotides: TGTGCCAGCAGCTTTAGCGGGAACGCAGATACGCAGTATTTT. Translating gives CASSFSGNADTQYF. Filled out from reference TRBV7-2 and TRBJ2-3, the complete variable domain reads GAGVSQSPSNKVTEKGKDVELRCDPISGHTALYWYRQSLGQGLEFLIYFQGNSAPDKSGLPSDRFSAERTGGSVSTLTIQRTQQEDSAVYLCASSFSGNADTQYFGPGTRLTVL.

This clonotype was found many times. The chain couples TRBV24-1 to TRBJ1-1, with D perhaps TRBD1 (6 bases). Germline V gene data show CDR1 as KGHDR and CDR2 as SFDVKD. The CDR3 covers 14 residues. V lost 3 bases, J lost 4 bases, and 11 bases lay in between. In DNA form, the CDR3 reads TGTGCCACCAGTGATCCAGGGGTAAGCACTGAAGCTTTCTTT. Protein: CATSDPGVSTEAFF.

The sample holds many counts of this clonotype. The chain recombines TRBV29-1 with TRBJ2-7; D is perhaps TRBD1 (6 bases). V was shortened by 4 bases and J by 6 bases, with 10 bases between the two germline ends. This CDR3 contains 11 residues. CDR1 SQVTM and CDR2 ANQGSEA come from the germline V gene. The CDR3 nucleotides are TGCAGCGTTGTCAGGGGTGGCGAGCAGTACTTC. As protein: CSVVRGGEQYF.

The table lists this clonotype with many counts. This chain uses TRBV29-1 with TRBJ2-5, with D perhaps being TRBD1 or TRBD2 (5 bases each). V lost 7 bases and J 5 bases, leaving 20 bases between the germline ends. Germline CDR1 reads SQVTM; CDR2 reads ANQGSEA. The CDR3 has 14 amino acids. The CDR3 loop reads CSASSGTLVETQYF. CDR3 in DNA: TGCAGCGCCTCGTCCGGGACCCTGGTGGAGACCCAGTACTTC.

CDR3 loop: CASSLSGGAHEQYF. CDR3 DNA sequence: TGTGCCAGCAGCCTGAGCGGGGGGGCACACGAGCAGTACTTC. The chain joins TRBV7-9 to TRBJ2-7; 10 bases line up with TRBD2. The CDR3 length is 14 residues. CDR1 and CDR2 from the germline V gene are SEHNR and FQNEAQ (reference sequence). The V gene end was trimmed by 5 bases and the J gene end by 5 bases; junction bases not matched to a gene: 6.

Ten or more counts support this clonotype. The genes are TRBV27 and TRBJ2-7; the match to TRBD2 covers 12 bases. Per germline, CDR1 MNHEY and CDR2 SMNVEV (reference sequence). Trimming removed 5 bases from V and 6 bases from J; junction bases left unmatched: 8. The CDR3 is 15 residues long. The CDR3 is CASSPQLAGGSEQYF. DNA of the CDR3: TGTGCCAGCAGTCCCCAACTAGCGGGAGGATCCGAGCAGTACTTC.